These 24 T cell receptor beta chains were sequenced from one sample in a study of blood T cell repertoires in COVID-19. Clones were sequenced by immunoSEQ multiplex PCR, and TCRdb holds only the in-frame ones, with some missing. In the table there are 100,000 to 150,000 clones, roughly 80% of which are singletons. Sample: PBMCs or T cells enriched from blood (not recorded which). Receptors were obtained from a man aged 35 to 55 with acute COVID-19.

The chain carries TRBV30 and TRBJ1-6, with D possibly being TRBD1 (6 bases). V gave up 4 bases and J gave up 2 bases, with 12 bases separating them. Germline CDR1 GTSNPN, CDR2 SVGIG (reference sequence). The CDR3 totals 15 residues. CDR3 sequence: CAWNPGAAYNSPLHF. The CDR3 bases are TGTGCCTGGAACCCAGGGGCGGCCTATAATTCACCCCTCCACTTT.

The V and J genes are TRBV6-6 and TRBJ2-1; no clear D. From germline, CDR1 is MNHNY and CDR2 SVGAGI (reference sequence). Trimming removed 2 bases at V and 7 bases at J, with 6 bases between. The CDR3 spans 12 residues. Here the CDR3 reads CASSYARNEQFF. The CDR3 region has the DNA TGTGCCAGCAGTTACGCGAGAAATGAGCAGTTCTTC.

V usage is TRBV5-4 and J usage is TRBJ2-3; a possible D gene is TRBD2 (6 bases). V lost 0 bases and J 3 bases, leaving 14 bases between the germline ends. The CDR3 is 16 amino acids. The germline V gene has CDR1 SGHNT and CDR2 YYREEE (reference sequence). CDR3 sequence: CASSLGGGWRTDTQYF. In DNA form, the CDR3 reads TGTGCCAGCAGCTTGGGTGGGGGGTGGAGGACAGATACGCAGTATTTT.

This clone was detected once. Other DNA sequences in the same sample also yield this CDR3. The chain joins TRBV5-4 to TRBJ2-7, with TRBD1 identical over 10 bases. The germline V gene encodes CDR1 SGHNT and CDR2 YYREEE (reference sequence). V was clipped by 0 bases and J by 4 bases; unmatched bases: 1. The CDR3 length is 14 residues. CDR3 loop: CASSLGQGAYEQYF. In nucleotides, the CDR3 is TGTGCCAGCAGCTTGGGACAGGGGGCTTACGAGCAGTACTTC. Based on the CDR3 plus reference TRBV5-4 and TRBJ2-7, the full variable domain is ETGVTQSPTHLIKTRGQQVTLRCSSQSGHNTVSWYQQALGQGPQFIFQYYREEENGRGNFPPRFSGLQFPNYSSELNVNALELDDSALYLCASSLGQGAYEQYFGPGTRLTVT.

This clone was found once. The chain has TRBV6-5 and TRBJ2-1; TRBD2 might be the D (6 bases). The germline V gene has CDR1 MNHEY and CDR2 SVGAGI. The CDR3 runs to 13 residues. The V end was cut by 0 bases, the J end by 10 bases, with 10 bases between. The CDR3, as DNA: TGTGCCAGCAGTTACTCCGGGGGTACCGAGCAGTTCTTC. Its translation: CASSYSGGTEQFF.

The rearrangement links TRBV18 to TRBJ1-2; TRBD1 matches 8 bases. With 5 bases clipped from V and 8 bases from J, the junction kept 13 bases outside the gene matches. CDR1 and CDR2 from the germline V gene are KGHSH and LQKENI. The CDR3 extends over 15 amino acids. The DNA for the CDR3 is TGTGCCAGCTCATTCGGGACAGGATCCTTCCTAGGCTACACCTTC. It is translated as CASSFGTGSFLGYTF.

The CDR3 nucleotides read TGTGCCAGCAGTTCCTCAGGACTAGCGGGGGGCCCCAATGAGCAGTTCTTC. The encoded protein is CASSSSGLAGGPNEQFF. The gene calls are TRBV28 and TRBJ2-1, with 14 bases matching TRBD2. CDR1 is MDHEN and CDR2 is SYDVKM in the germline V gene. The CDR3 is 17 residues long. V lost 4 bases and J lost 6; bases outside the gene matches: 8.

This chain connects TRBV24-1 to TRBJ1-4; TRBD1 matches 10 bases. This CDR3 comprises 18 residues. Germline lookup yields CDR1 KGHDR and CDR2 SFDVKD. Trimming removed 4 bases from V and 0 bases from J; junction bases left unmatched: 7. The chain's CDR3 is CATSDRGQGVATNEKLFF. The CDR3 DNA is TGTGCCACCAGTGACCGCGGACAGGGGGTTGCAACTAATGAAAAACTGTTTTTT.

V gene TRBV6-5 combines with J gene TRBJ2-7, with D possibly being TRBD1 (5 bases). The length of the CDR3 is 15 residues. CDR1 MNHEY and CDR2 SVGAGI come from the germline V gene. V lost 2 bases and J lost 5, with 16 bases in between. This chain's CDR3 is CASSYDGRAVDEQYF. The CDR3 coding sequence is TGTGCCAGCAGTTACGATGGCAGGGCAGTCGACGAGCAGTACTTC.

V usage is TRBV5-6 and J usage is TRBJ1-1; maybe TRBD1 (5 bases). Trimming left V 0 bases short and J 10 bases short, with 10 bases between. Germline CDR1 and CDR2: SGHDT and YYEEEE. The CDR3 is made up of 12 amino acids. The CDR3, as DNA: TGTGCCAGCAGCTTGGAACGGAGGGGAGCTTTCTTT. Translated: CASSLERRGAFF.

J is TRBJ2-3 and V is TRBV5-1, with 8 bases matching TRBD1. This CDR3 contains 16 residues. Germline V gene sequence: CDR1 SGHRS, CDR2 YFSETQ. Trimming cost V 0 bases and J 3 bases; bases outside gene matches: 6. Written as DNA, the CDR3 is TGCGCCAGCAGCTTGGCTGACAGGGGAAGGACAGATACGCAGTATTTT. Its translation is CASSLADRGRTDTQYF. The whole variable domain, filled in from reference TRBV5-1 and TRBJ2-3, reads KAGVTQTPRYLIKTRGQQVTLSCSPISGHRSVSWYQQTPGQGLQFLFEYFSETQRNKGNFPGRFSGRQFSNSRSEMNVSTLELGDSALYLCASSLADRGRTDTQYFGPGTRLTVL.

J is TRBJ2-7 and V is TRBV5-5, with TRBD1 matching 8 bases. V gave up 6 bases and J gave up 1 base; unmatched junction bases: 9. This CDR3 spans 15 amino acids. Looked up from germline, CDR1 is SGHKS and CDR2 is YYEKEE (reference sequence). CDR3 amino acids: CASTLAGGQSYEQYF. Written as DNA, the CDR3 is TGTGCCAGCACCCTAGCAGGGGGCCAATCCTACGAGCAGTACTTC.

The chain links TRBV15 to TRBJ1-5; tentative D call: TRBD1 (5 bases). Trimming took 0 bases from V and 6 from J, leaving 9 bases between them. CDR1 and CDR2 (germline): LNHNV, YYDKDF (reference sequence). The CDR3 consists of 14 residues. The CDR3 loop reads CATSRDRVAQPQHF. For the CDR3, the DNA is TGTGCCACCAGCAGAGACAGGGTCGCTCAGCCCCAGCATTTT.

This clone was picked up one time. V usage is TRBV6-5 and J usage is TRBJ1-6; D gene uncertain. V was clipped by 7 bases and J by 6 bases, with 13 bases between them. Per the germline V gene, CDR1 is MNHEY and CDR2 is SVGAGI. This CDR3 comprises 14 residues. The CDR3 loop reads CASIRVGTNSPLHF. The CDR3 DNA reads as TGTGCCAGCATTAGAGTGGGCACTAATTCACCCCTCCACTTT.

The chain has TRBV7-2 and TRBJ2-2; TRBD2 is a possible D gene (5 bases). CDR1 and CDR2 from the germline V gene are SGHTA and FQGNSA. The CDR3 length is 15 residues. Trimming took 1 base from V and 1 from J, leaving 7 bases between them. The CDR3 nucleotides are TGTGCCAGCAGCTTAGGAGGGAAGAACACCGGGGAGCTGTTTTTT. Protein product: CASSLGGKNTGELFF.

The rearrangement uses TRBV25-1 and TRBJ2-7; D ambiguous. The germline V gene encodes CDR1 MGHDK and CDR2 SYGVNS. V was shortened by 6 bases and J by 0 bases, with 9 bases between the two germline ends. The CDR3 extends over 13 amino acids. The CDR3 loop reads CASRGDHSYEQYF. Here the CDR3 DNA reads TGTGCCAGCAGGGGCGACCACTCCTACGAGCAGTACTTC.

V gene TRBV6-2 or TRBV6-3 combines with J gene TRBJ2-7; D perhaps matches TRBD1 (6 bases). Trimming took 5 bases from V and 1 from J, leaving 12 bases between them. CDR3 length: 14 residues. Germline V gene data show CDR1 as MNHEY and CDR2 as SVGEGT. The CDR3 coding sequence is TGTGCCAGCAGTGACTTACAGGGTTCCTACGAGCAGTACTTC. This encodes CASSDLQGSYEQYF.

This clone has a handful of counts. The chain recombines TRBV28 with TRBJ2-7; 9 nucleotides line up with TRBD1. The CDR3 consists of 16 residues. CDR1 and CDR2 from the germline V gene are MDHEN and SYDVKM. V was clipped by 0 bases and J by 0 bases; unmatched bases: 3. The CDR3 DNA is TGTGCCAGCAGTTTATGGGGGACAGGGAGCTCCTACGAGCAGTACTTC. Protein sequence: CASSLWGTGSSYEQYF.

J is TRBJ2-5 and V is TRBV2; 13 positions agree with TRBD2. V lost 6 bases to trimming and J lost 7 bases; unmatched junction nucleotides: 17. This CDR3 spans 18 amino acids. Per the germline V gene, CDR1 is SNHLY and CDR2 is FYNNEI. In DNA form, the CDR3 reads TGTGCCAGCAGGTCCGGGACTAGCGGGGACCGCCCCCCCAGGACCCAGTACTTC. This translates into CASRSGTSGDRPPRTQYF.

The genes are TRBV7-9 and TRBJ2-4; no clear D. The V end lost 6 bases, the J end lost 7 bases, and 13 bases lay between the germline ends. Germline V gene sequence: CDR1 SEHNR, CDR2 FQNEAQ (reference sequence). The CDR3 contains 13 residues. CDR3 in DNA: TGTGCCAGCAGAGGAGACGGATACAACATTCAGTACTTC. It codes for CASRGDGYNIQYF. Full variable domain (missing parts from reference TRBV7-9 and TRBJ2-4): DTGVSQNPRHKITKRGQNVTFRCDPISEHNRLYWYRQTLGQGPEFLTYFQNEAQLEKSRLLSDRFSAERPKGSFSTLEIQRTEQGDSAMYLCASRGDGYNIQYFGAGTRLSVL.

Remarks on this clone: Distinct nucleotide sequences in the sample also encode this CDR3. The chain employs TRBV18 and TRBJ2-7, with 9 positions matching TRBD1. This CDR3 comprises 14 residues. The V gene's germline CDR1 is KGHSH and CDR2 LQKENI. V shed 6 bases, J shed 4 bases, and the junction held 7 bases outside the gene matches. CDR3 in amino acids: CASSLGQGTYEQYF. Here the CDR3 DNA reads TGTGCCAGCTCTCTCGGACAGGGGACGTACGAGCAGTACTTC.

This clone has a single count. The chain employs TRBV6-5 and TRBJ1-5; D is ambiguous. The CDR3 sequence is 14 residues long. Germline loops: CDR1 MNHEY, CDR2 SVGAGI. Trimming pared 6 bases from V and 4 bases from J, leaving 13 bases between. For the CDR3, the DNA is TGTGCCAGCAGAAAAGGTAGAGGGAATCAGCCCCAGCATTTT. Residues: CASRKGRGNQPQHF.

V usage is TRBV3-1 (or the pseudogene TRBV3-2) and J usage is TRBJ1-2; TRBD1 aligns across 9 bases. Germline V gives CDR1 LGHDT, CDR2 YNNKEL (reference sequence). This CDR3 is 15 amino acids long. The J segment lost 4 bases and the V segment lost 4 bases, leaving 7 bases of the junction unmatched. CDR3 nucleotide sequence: TGTGCCAGCAGCCTAGACGACAGGGGGGGCTATGGCTACACCTTC. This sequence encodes CASSLDDRGGYGYTF.

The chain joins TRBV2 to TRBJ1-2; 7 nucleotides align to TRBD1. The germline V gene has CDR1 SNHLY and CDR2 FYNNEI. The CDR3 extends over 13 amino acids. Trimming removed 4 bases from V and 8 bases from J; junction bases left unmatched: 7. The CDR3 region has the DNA TGTGCCAGCAGTGGCGACAGGGTAGGCGGCTACACCTTC. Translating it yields CASSGDRVGGYTF.